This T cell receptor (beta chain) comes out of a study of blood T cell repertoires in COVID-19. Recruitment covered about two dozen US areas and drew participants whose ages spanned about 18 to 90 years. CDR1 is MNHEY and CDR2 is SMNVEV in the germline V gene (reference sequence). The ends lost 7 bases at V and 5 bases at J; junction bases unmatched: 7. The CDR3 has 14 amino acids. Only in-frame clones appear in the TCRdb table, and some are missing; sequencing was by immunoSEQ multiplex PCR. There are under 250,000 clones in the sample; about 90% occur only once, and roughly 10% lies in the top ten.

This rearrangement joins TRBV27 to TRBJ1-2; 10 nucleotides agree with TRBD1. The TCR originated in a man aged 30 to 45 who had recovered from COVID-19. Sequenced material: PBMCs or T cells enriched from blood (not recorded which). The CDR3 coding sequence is TGTGCCAGCAACGACGGGACAGGGGTATATGGCTACACCTTC. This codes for CASNDGTGVYGYTF.